One sample yielded the 19 T cell receptor beta chains listed below, sequenced in a study of OX40 agonist ivuxolimab in advanced cancers. Generated by immunoSEQ multiplex PCR, the TCRdb table keeps only in-frame clones and is missing some. The data hold 6,500 or so clones, with about 85% observed a single time. The source material was CD4+ or CD8+ T cells sorted from blood, sampled in a trial of the OX40 agonist ivuxolimab. The source of these receptors is an adult with an advanced solid tumor such as melanoma, head and neck, liver or kidney cancer.

This chain connects TRBV15 to TRBJ2-1, with TRBD2 as a possible D gene (6 bases). Trimming took 8 bases from V and 1 from J, leaving 18 bases between them. The length of the CDR3 is 16 residues. Germline CDR1 reads LNHNV; CDR2 reads YYDKDF (reference sequence). CDR3 nucleotides: TGTGCCACCCGAGGGATGACTAGTTCGTCCTACAATGAGCAGTTCTTC. Amino acids: CATRGMTSSSYNEQFF. Drawing the rest from reference TRBV15 and TRBJ2-1, the complete variable domain is DAMVIQNPRYQVTQFGKPVTLSCSQTLNHNVMYWYQQKSSQAPKLLFHYYDKDFNNEADTPDNFQSRRPNTSFCFLDIRSPGLGDTAMYLCATRGMTSSSYNEQFFGPGTRLTVL.

The table lists this clone with a count of one. The chain has TRBV11-2 and TRBJ2-7; tentatively, D is TRBD2 (6 bases). The CDR3 extends over 15 amino acids. The V end was cut by 3 bases, the J end by 3 bases, with 15 bases between. Per the germline V gene, CDR1 is SGHAT and CDR2 is FQNNGV. In DNA form, the CDR3 reads TGTGCCAGCAGCTTGCGGGACCTCCCCAACTACGAGCAGTACTTC. It translates to CASSLRDLPNYEQYF.

This chain connects TRBV25-1 to TRBJ2-3; TRBD1 aligns across 8 bases. The CDR3 has 14 amino acids. Trimming cost V 7 bases and J 1 base; bases outside gene matches: 4. Germline V gene lookup returns CDR1 MGHDK and CDR2 SYGVNS. CDR3 in amino acids: CASNQGAGTDTQYF. The CDR3 DNA follows: TGTGCCAGCAATCAGGGGGCCGGCACAGATACGCAGTATTTT.

This clone was seen a handful of times. The chain recombines TRBV28 with TRBJ2-1, with 8 bases that match TRBD2. Trimming removed 4 bases from V and 0 bases from J; junction bases left unmatched: 5. This CDR3 has 16 amino acids. Germline CDR1 and CDR2: MDHEN and SYDVKM. CDR3 loop: CASSSLADFSYNEQFF. DNA of the CDR3: TGTGCCAGCAGTTCACTAGCGGACTTCTCCTACAATGAGCAGTTCTTC. Together with reference TRBV28 and TRBJ2-1, the CDR3 gives the full variable domain: DVKVTQSSRYLVKRTGEKVFLECVQDMDHENMFWYRQDPGLGLRLIYFSYDVKMKEKGDIPEGYSVSREKKERFSLILESASTNQTSMYLCASSSLADFSYNEQFFGPGTRLTVL.

The chain employs TRBV6-1 and TRBJ2-7, with TRBD1 matching over 8 bases. Germline CDR1 reads MNHNS; CDR2 reads SASEGT. The CDR3 length is 13 residues. V dropped 8 bases and J dropped 5; count of bases not matched to a gene: 8. CDR3 sequence reads: CASAPQGANEQYF. CDR3 nucleotide sequence: TGTGCCAGCGCACCCCAGGGGGCAAACGAGCAGTACTTC.

The chain joins TRBV28 to TRBJ2-1; D might be TRBD2 (8 bases). Germline CDR1 and CDR2: MDHEN and SYDVKM. The CDR3 has 16 amino acids. V was trimmed by 5 bases and J by 9 bases, leaving 23 bases between them. Written as DNA, the CDR3 is TGTGCCAGCAGTACGGGACTAGACAACTCAGGGGGTGAGCAGTTCTTC. Its protein is CASSTGLDNSGGEQFF.

The chain joins TRBV10-2 to TRBJ2-7, with TRBD1 matching over 7 bases. From germline, CDR1 is WSHSY and CDR2 SAAADI. The CDR3 contains 15 residues. The J segment lost 0 bases and the V segment lost 6 bases, leaving 8 bases of the junction unmatched. CDR3: CASRKRQGNSYEQYF. The CDR3 DNA reads TGCGCCAGCAGAAAGAGACAGGGAAACTCCTACGAGCAGTACTTC.

J is TRBJ2-7 and V is TRBV13; 8 positions agree with TRBD1. J was trimmed by 1 base and V by 5 bases; bases with no gene match: 10. Per the germline V gene, CDR1 is PRHDT and CDR2 is FYEKMQ (reference sequence). The CDR3 has 16 residues. The CDR3 DNA is TGTGCCAGCAGCCTCCAGACAGGGGTCTATTCCTACGAGCAGTACTTC. This encodes CASSLQTGVYSYEQYF.

This clone was observed once. The chain recombines TRBV6-1 with TRBJ1-5; 9 nucleotides match TRBD1. The CDR3 runs to 14 residues. Germline loops: CDR1 MNHNS, CDR2 SASEGT. Germline trimming cut 6 bases from V and 4 bases from J; bases unmatched to any gene: 4. The CDR3 DNA sequence: TGTGCCAGCAGGTCGGACAGGGGAAATCAGCCCCAGCATTTT. It encodes CASRSDRGNQPQHF.

The rearrangement joins TRBV4-2 to TRBJ1-2; D is undetermined. The CDR3 length is 16 residues. CDR1 and CDR2 from the germline V gene are LGHNA and YNFKEQ. Trimming pared 0 bases from V and 0 bases from J, leaving 11 bases between. Here the CDR3 reads CASSQETIGTNYGYTF. CDR3 nucleotides: TGTGCCAGCAGCCAAGAGACTATCGGTACTAACTATGGCTACACCTTC.

This rearrangement joins TRBV6-5 to TRBJ2-7, with D uncertain. The CDR3 extends over 11 amino acids. CDR1 is MNHEY, CDR2 SVGAGI, per germline. Trimming left V 2 bases short and J 3 bases short, with 2 bases between. CDR3 sequence reads: CASSYNYEQYF. CDR3 sequence (DNA): TGTGCCAGCAGTTACAACTACGAGCAGTACTTC.

The CDR3 bases are TGCGCCAGCAGCCAAGACCCTACGACAGGGGGCTATGGCTACACCTTC. Protein sequence: CASSQDPTTGGYGYTF. J is TRBJ1-2 and V is TRBV4-3, with 9 bases that match TRBD1. This CDR3 contains 16 residues. The germline gives CDR1 LGHNA, CDR2 YSLEER. Germline trimming cut 0 bases from V and 4 bases from J; bases unmatched to any gene: 6.

The J gene is TRBJ2-3, the V gene TRBV5-6, with a weak D call TRBD2 (6 bases). The CDR3 has 16 residues. Germline lookup yields CDR1 SGHDT and CDR2 YYEEEE. V gave up 0 bases and J gave up 3 bases, with 14 bases separating them. This CDR3 is CASSLGVGGRTDTQYF. In DNA, the CDR3 is TGTGCCAGCAGCTTGGGGGTCGGGGGTAGGACAGATACGCAGTATTTT.

This chain uses TRBV6-1 with TRBJ2-3; the D gene is possibly TRBD1 (6 bases). CDR1 MNHNS and CDR2 SASEGT come from the germline V gene. CDR3 length: 15 amino acids. V lost 4 bases to trimming and J lost 5 bases, with 16 bases between them. DNA of the CDR3: TGTGCCAGCAGTGCCGGACAGCGCCTTTTAGATACGCAGTATTTT. Protein sequence: CASSAGQRLLDTQYF.

The table lists this clone with a count of one. The V call is TRBV4-1, the J call TRBJ1-2; D is unresolved. CDR3 length: 15 residues. Trimming removed 1 base from V and 4 bases from J, with 13 bases in between. The germline CDR1 and CDR2 sequences are MGHRA and YSYEKL. CDR3 DNA sequence: TGCGCCAGCAGCCAAGCAGGTCGGACGACCTATGGCTACACCTTC. This sequence encodes CASSQAGRTTYGYTF.

This clone was seen once. The V call is TRBV7-9, the J call TRBJ2-1; 8 bases match TRBD2. The V segment lost 5 bases and the J segment 10 bases; nucleotides outside the gene matches: 1. Germline values: CDR1 SEHNR, CDR2 FQNEAQ (reference sequence). This CDR3 has 11 amino acids. Here the CDR3 DNA reads TGTGCCAGCAGCCGACTAGCGGAGCAGTTCTTC. It yields the protein CASSRLAEQFF.

V usage is TRBV7-8 and J usage is TRBJ2-1; D may match TRBD1 or TRBD2 (5 bases each). V lost 5 bases, J lost 9 bases, and 8 bases lay in between. The CDR3 is 11 residues long. Per the germline V gene, CDR1 is SGHVS and CDR2 is FQNEAQ. CDR3 sequence (DNA): TGTGCCAGCAGCCGTGGGGGTGAGCAGTTCTTC. This gives the protein CASSRGGEQFF.

The chain joins TRBV27 to TRBJ2-5; D is unclear. CDR1 MNHEY and CDR2 SMNVEV come from the germline V gene (reference sequence). V lost 2 bases to trimming and J lost 5 bases, with 12 bases between them. The CDR3 extends over 14 amino acids. This CDR3 reads CASSLMGQRETQYF. For the CDR3, the DNA is TGTGCCAGCAGTTTAATGGGTCAGAGGGAGACCCAGTACTTC.

The chain joins TRBV14 to TRBJ2-5; 12 bases fit TRBD2. There are 16 residues in the CDR3. The junction had 6 bases not matched to a gene; V was cut back by 2 bases and J by 5 bases. Germline assignment: CDR1 SGHDN and CDR2 FVKESK. CDR3 sequence: CASSQRTSGDRETQYF. The CDR3 coding sequence is TGTGCCAGCAGCCAACGGACTAGCGGGGACCGGGAGACCCAGTACTTC.